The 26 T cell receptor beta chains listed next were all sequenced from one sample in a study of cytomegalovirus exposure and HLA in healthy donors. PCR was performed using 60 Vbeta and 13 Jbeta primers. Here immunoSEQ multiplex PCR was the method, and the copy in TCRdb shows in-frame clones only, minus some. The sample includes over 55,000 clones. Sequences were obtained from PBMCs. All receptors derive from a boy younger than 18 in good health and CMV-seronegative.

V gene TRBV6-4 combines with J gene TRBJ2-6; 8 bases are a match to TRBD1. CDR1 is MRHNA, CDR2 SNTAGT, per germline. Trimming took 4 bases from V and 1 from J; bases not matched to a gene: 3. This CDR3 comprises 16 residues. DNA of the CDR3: TGTGCCAGCAGTGCGACAGGGGAATCTGGGGCCAACGTCCTGACTTTC. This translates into CASSATGESGANVLTF.

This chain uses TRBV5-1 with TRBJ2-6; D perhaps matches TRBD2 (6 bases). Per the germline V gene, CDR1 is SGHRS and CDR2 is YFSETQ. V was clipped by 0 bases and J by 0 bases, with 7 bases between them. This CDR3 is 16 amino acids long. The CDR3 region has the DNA TGCGCCAGCAGCTTGGCCGGGGGCTCTGGGGCCAACGTCCTGACTTTC. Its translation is CASSLAGGSGANVLTF.

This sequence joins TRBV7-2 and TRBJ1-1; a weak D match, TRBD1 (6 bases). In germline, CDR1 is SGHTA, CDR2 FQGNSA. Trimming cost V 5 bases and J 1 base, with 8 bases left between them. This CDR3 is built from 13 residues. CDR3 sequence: CASSKQGNTEAFF. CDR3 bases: TGTGCCAGCAGCAAACAGGGGAACACTGAAGCTTTCTTT.

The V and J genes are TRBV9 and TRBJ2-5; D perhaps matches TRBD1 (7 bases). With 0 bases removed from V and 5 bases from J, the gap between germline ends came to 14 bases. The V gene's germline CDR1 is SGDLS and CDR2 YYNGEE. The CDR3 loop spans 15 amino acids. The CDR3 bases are TGTGCCAGCAGCGTAGCGGCAGGGGGGATCGAGACCCAGTACTTC. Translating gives CASSVAAGGIETQYF.

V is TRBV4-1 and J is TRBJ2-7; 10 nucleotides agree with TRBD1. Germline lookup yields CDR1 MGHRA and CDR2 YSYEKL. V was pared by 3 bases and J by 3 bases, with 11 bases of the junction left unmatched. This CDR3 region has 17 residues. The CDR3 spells CASSHDLDRGGVYEQYF. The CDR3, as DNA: TGCGCCAGCAGCCACGACTTGGACAGGGGGGGAGTCTACGAGCAGTACTTC.

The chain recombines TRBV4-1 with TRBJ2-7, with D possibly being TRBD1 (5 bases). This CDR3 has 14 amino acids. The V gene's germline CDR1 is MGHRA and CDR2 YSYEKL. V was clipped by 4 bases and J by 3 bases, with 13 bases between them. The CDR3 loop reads CASSLYTGNYEQYF. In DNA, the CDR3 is TGCGCCAGCAGCCTATACACAGGAAACTACGAGCAGTACTTC.

The CDR3: CASSLAGESEQYF. CDR3 bases: TGCGCCAGCAGCTTGGCCGGGGAAAGCGAGCAGTACTTC. The chain joins TRBV5-1 to TRBJ2-7; D is perhaps TRBD2 (5 bases). Germline V gene data show CDR1 as SGHRS and CDR2 as YFSETQ. V lost 0 bases to trimming and J lost 6 bases, with 10 bases between them. CDR3 length: 13 residues.

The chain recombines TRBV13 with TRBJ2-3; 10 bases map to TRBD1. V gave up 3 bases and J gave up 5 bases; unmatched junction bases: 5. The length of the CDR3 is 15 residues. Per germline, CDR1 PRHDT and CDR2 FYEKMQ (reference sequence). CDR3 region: CASSFGQGVVDTQYF. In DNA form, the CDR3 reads TGTGCCAGCAGCTTCGGACAGGGGGTTGTAGATACGCAGTATTTT.

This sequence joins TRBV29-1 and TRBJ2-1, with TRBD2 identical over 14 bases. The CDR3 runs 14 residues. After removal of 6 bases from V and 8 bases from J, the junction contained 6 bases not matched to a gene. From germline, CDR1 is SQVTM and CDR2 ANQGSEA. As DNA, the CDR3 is TGCAGCGTGACTAGCGGGGGGGGAGTGGATGAGCAGTTCTTC. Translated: CSVTSGGGVDEQFF.

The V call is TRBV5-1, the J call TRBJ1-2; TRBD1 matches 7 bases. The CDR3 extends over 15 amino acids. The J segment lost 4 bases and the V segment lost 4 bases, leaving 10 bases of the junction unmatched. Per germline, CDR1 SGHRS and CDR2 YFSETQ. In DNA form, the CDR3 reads TGCGCCAGCAGCATATCGGGACAGAATTTCTATGGCTACACCTTC. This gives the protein CASSISGQNFYGYTF.

CDR3 DNA sequence: TGTGCCAGTATGGGGGGACAGACCGCCGGGGAGCTGTTTTTT. It specifies CASMGGQTAGELFF. This chain uses TRBV19 with TRBJ2-2, with D possibly TRBD1 on 7 matching bases. Germline CDR1 and CDR2: LNHDA and SQIVND (reference sequence). The length of the CDR3 is 14 residues. Trimming pared 7 bases from V and 6 bases from J, leaving 15 bases between.

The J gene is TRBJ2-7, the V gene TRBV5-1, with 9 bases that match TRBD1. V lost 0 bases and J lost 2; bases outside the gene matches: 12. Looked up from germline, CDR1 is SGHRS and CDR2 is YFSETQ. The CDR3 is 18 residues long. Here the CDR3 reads CASSLGWDRVDGTYEQYF. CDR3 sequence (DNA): TGCGCCAGCAGCTTGGGTTGGGACAGGGTTGACGGGACCTACGAGCAGTACTTC.

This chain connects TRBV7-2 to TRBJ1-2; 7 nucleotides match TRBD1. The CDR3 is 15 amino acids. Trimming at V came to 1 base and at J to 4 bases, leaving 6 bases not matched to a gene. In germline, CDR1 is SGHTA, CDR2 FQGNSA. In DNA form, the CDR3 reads TGTGCCAGCAGCTTAGAACAGGGGAAGGGCTATGGCTACACCTTC. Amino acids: CASSLEQGKGYGYTF. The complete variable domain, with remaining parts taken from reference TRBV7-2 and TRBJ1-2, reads GAGVSQSPSNKVTEKGKDVELRCDPISGHTALYWYRQSLGQGLEFLIYFQGNSAPDKSGLPSDRFSAERTGGSVSTLTIQRTQQEDSAVYLCASSLEQGKGYGYTFGSGTRLTVV.

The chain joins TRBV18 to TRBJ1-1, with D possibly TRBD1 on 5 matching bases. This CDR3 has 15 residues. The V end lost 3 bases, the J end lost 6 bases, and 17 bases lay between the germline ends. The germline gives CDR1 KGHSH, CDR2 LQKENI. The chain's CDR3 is CASSPLSQGRPEAFF. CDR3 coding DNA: TGTGCCAGCTCACCCTTGAGCCAGGGCCGACCTGAAGCTTTCTTT.

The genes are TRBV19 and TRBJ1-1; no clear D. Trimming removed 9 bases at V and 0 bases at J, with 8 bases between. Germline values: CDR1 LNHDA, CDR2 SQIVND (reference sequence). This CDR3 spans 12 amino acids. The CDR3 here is CASSFMNTEAFF. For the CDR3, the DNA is TGTGCCAGCAGTTTTATGAACACTGAAGCTTTCTTT.

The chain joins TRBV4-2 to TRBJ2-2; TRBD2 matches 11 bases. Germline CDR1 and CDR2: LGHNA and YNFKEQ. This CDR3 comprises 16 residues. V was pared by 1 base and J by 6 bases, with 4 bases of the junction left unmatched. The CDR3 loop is CASSQGLAGGPGELFF. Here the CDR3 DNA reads TGTGCCAGCAGCCAAGGCCTAGCGGGAGGTCCCGGGGAGCTGTTTTTT.

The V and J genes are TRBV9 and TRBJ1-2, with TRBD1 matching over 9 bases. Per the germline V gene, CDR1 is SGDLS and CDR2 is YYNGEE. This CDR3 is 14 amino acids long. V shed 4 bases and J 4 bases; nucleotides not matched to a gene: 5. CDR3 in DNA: TGTGCCAGCAGCACGGGACAGGGACCCTATGGCTACACCTTC. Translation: CASSTGQGPYGYTF.

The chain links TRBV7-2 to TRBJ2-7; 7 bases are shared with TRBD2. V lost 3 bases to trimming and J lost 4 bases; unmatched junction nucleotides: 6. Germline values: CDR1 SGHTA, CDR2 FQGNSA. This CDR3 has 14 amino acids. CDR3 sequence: CASSFPTSSYEQYF. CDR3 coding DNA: TGTGCCAGCAGCTTCCCGACTAGCTCTTACGAGCAGTACTTC.

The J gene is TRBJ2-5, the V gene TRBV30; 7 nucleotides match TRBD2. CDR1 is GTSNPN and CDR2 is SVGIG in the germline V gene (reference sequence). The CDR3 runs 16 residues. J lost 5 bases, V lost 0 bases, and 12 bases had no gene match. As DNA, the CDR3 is TGTGCCTGGAGTGTACCGAGCGGGACCCCGTTGGAGACCCAGTACTTC. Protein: CAWSVPSGTPLETQYF.

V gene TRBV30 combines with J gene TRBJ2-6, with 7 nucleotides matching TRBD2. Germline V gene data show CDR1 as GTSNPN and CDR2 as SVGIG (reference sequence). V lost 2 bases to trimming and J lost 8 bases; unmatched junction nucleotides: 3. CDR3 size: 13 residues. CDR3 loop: CAWSRGSPNVLTF. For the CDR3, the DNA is TGTGCCTGGAGTCGCGGGAGTCCCAACGTCCTGACTTTC.

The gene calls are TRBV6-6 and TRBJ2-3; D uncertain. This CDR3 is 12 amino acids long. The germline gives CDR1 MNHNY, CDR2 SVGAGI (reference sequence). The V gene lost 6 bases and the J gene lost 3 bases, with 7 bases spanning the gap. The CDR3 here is CASRELTDTQYF. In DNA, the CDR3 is TGTGCCAGCAGGGAGCTTACAGATACGCAGTATTTT.

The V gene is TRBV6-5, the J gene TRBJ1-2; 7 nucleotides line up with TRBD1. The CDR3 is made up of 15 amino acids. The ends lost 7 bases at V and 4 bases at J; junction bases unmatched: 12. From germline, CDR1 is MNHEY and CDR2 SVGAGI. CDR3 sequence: CASTQSTGTVYGYTF. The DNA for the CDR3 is TGTGCCAGCACCCAATCAACTGGGACAGTCTATGGCTACACCTTC.

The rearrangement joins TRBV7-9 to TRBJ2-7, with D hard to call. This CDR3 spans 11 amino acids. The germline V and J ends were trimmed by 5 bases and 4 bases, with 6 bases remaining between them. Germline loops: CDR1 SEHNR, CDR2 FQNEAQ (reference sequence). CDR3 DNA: TGTGCCAGCAGCCCAATGTACGAGCAGTACTTC. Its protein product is CASSPMYEQYF.

CDR3 sequence reads: CASSPKQVTSGNTIYF. For the CDR3, the DNA is TGTGCCAGCTCACCAAAACAAGTTACCTCTGGAAACACCATATATTTT. This chain uses TRBV18 with TRBJ1-3; D gene ambiguous. The CDR3 runs 16 residues. Germline V gene data show CDR1 as KGHSH and CDR2 as LQKENI. With 2 bases removed from V and 0 bases from J, the gap between germline ends came to 11 bases.

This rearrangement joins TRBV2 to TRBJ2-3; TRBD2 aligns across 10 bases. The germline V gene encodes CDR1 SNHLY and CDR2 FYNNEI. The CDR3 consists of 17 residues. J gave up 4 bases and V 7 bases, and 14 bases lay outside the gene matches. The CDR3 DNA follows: TGTGCCAGCACCGAAGGGGGACTAGCGCGGGGGGCAGATACGCAGTATTTT. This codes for CASTEGGLARGADTQYF.

CDR3 in amino acids: CASSLGQLSFF. The CDR3 coding sequence is TGTGCCAGCAGCTTAGGACAGCTCTCTTTCTTT. V and J are TRBV11-2 and TRBJ1-1, with a weak D call TRBD1 (5 bases). CDR1 is SGHAT, CDR2 FQNNGV, per germline. The CDR3 is 11 amino acids. Trimming left V 1 base short and J 12 bases short, with 9 bases between.